Listed below are T cell receptor beta chains from one sample, sequenced in a study of cytomegalovirus exposure and HLA in healthy donors. Profiled with immunoSEQ multiplex PCR; TCRdb holds only in-frame clones, not every one. The sample has around 34,000 clones. Sequenced material: PBMCs. All receptors derive from a woman aged 40-49 years in good health and CMV-seropositive. The CDR3 runs from the conserved cysteine through the conserved F or W. The order of the fields is J gene, V gene, D gene, clone size, CDR3 protein, CDR3 DNA. A D gene is named only where the DNA matches it firmly. For some rows the clone size is stated as once, few or many, or as a class when expanded; others skip it.

J: TRBJ1-3
V: TRBV6-6
D: -
size: -
CDR3: CASRGSSGNTIYF
DNA: TGTGCCAGCAGGGGGAGCTCTGGAAACACCATATATTTT

J: TRBJ1-4
V: TRBV27
D: -
size: -
CDR3: CASSPRGTTNEKLFF
DNA: TGTGCCAGCAGTCCCCGGGGGACCACTAATGAAAAACTGTTTTTT

J: TRBJ2-7
V: TRBV11-1
D: -
size: -
CDR3: CASSGLGPTGDSYEQYF
DNA: TGTGCCAGCAGTGGACTAGGTCCGACAGGGGACTCCTACGAGCAGTACTTC

J: TRBJ2-1
V: TRBV5-5
D: -
size: -
CDR3: CASSPVAAKTYNEQFF
DNA: TGTGCCAGCAGCCCCGTAGCAGCCAAAACCTACAATGAGCAGTTCTTC

J: TRBJ1-4
V: TRBV2
D: -
size: -
CDR3: CASTITSRHNEKLFF
DNA: TGTGCCAGCACGATTACCAGCAGGCATAATGAAAAACTGTTTTTT

J: TRBJ2-1
V: TRBV7-6
D: -
size: -
CDR3: CASSSRWTVTNEQFF
DNA: TGTGCCAGCAGCTCACGTTGGACAGTTACTAATGAGCAGTTCTTC

J: TRBJ1-5
V: TRBV19
D: -
size: -
CDR3: CASSWSGFSNQPQHF
DNA: TGTGCCAGTAGTTGGTCAGGGTTTAGCAATCAGCCCCAGCATTTT

J: TRBJ2-1
V: TRBV5-6
D: -
size: -
CDR3: CASGLANSYNEQFF
DNA: TGTGCCAGCGGCCTAGCGAACTCCTACAATGAGCAGTTCTTC

J: TRBJ1-4
V: TRBV5-1
D: -
size: -
CDR3: CASSLTGRKDEKLFF
DNA: TGCGCCAGCAGCTTGACAGGCAGGAAGGATGAAAAACTGTTTTTT

J: TRBJ2-6
V: TRBV18
D: TRBD1
size: -
CDR3: CASSPKIQGVSGANVLTF
DNA: TGTGCCAGCTCACCAAAGATACAGGGGGTCTCTGGGGCCAACGTCCTGACTTTC

J: TRBJ2-3
V: TRBV29-1
D: -
size: -
CDR3: CSVGTRGGGYTQYF
DNA: TGCAGCGTTGGGACTAGAGGGGGTGGGTATACGCAGTATTTT

J: TRBJ2-2
V: TRBV9
D: TRBD1
size: -
CDR3: CASSGRQGATIGELFF
DNA: TGTGCCAGCAGCGGCCGACAGGGGGCGACGATCGGGGAGCTGTTTTTT

J: TRBJ2-1
V: TRBV28
D: TRBD2
size: -
CDR3: CASSLSGSGLHNEQFF
DNA: TGTGCCAGCAGCCTTAGCGGGAGCGGCCTCCACAATGAGCAGTTCTTC

J: TRBJ2-6
V: TRBV19
D: -
size: -
CDR3: CASRLAGANVLTF
DNA: TGTGCCAGTAGGTTAGCTGGGGCCAACGTCCTGACTTTC

J: TRBJ2-7
V: TRBV11-2
D: TRBD1
size: -
CDR3: CASSQKQGSGEQYF
DNA: TGTGCCAGCAGTCAGAAACAGGGGTCGGGCGAGCAGTACTTC

J: TRBJ1-2
V: TRBV7-9
D: TRBD1
size: -
CDR3: CASSLLDRASGYTF
DNA: TGTGCCAGCAGCTTATTGGACAGGGCGTCCGGCTACACCTTC

J: TRBJ2-2
V: TRBV5-8
D: -
size: -
CDR3: CASSPTINTGELFF
DNA: TGTGCCAGCAGCCCGACTATTAACACCGGGGAGCTGTTTTTT

J: TRBJ1-4
V: TRBV25-1
D: -
size: -
CDR3: CASRQNIATNEKLFF
DNA: TGTGCCAGCAGACAGAATATTGCAACTAATGAAAAACTGTTTTTT

J: TRBJ1-4
V: TRBV7-2
D: TRBD1
size: -
CDR3: CASSFDRGNEKLFF
DNA: TGTGCCAGCAGCTTCGACAGGGGTAATGAAAAACTGTTTTTT

J: TRBJ2-5
V: TRBV30
D: -
size: -
CDR3: CAWGAGSLQETQYF
DNA: TGTGCCTGGGGGGCGGGAAGCTTACAAGAGACCCAGTACTTC

J: TRBJ2-2
V: TRBV7-9
D: -
size: -
CDR3: CASSLPGRDWNTGELFF
DNA: TGTGCCAGCAGCTTACCGGGAAGAGATTGGAACACCGGGGAGCTGTTTTTT

J: TRBJ1-1
V: TRBV6-5
D: -
size: -
CDR3: CASSYSNPGAGTEAFF
DNA: TGTGCCAGCAGTTACTCGAACCCAGGGGCGGGCACTGAAGCTTTCTTT

J: TRBJ2-7
V: TRBV4-1
D: -
size: -
CDR3: CASSQERRPGYEQYF
DNA: TGCGCCAGCAGCCAAGAGAGGAGGCCGGGCTACGAGCAGTACTTC

J: TRBJ2-5
V: TRBV7-9
D: TRBD2
size: -
CDR3: CATERGRLQETQYF
DNA: TGTGCCACTGAGCGGGGGCGGTTACAAGAGACCCAGTACTTC

J: TRBJ2-1
V: TRBV28
D: -
size: -
CDR3: CASSPPGQNSYNEQFF
DNA: TGTGCCAGCAGCCCACCGGGACAAAACTCCTACAATGAGCAGTTCTTC

J: TRBJ2-5
V: TRBV7-9
D: TRBD1
size: -
CDR3: CASSSLTGETQYF
DNA: TGTGCCAGCAGCTCCCTGACAGGGGAGACCCAGTACTTC

J: TRBJ1-2
V: TRBV5-4
D: TRBD1
size: -
CDR3: CASSLGGTGGGYGYTF
DNA: TGTGCCAGCAGCTTGGGTGGGACAGGGGGCGGATATGGCTACACCTTC

J: TRBJ2-7
V: TRBV4-1
D: TRBD2
size: medium-sized
CDR3: CASSQDPSGTYEQYF
DNA: TGCGCCAGCAGCCAAGACCCTAGCGGGACCTACGAGCAGTACTTC

J: TRBJ2-7
V: TRBV6-5
D: -
size: -
CDR3: CASSYGQGTYEQYF
DNA: TGTGCCAGCAGTTACGGGCAGGGTACCTACGAGCAGTACTTC

J: TRBJ1-1
V: TRBV7-9
D: -
size: -
CDR3: CASSLASQNTEAFF
DNA: TGTGCCAGCAGCTTAGCGTCACAGAACACTGAAGCTTTCTTT

J: TRBJ1-2
V: TRBV28
D: -
size: -
CDR3: CASSLGHRFSF
DNA: TGTGCCAGCAGTTTGGGGCACAGGTTCTCTTTC

J: TRBJ2-1
V: TRBV5-1
D: TRBD2
size: -
CDR3: CASSLSRLAGPHYNEQFF
DNA: TGCGCCAGCAGCTTGTCCAGACTAGCGGGACCTCACTACAATGAGCAGTTCTTC

J: TRBJ2-7
V: TRBV2
D: TRBD2
size: -
CDR3: CASSEVSTAGVNYEQYF
DNA: TGTGCCAGCAGTGAAGTTAGTACGGCGGGAGTTAACTACGAGCAGTACTTC

J: TRBJ2-1
V: TRBV6-1
D: -
size: -
CDR3: CASRGYLREEQFF
DNA: TGTGCCAGCAGGGGCTATTTGAGGGAGGAACAGTTCTTC

J: TRBJ2-1
V: TRBV7-9
D: TRBD1
size: -
CDR3: CASSLGILSPGQGGLGQFF
DNA: TGTGCCAGCAGCTTAGGGATTCTGTCACCGGGACAGGGGGGCCTGGGGCAGTTCTTC

J: TRBJ2-1
V: TRBV6-5
D: TRBD2
size: -
CDR3: CASSYRTSPYNEQFF
DNA: TGTGCCAGCAGTTACCGGACTAGCCCTTACAATGAGCAGTTCTTC

J: TRBJ2-3
V: TRBV6-1
D: -
size: -
CDR3: CASSEWGQDTQYF
DNA: TGTGCCAGCAGTGAATGGGGGCAAGATACGCAGTATTTT

J: TRBJ2-7
V: TRBV4-3
D: -
size: -
CDR3: CASSQDQGTGLSSKEQYF
DNA: TGCGCCAGCAGCCAAGACCAGGGAACAGGGTTAAGCTCTAAGGAGCAGTACTTC

J: TRBJ1-1
V: TRBV5-1
D: TRBD1
size: -
CDR3: CASSVQGHTEAFF
DNA: TGCGCCAGCAGCGTACAGGGGCACACTGAAGCTTTCTTT

J: TRBJ1-5
V: TRBV7-2
D: -
size: -
CDR3: CASSFQTVISNQPQHF
DNA: TGTGCCAGCAGCTTCCAGACAGTTATTAGCAATCAGCCCCAGCATTTT

J: TRBJ1-1
V: TRBV6-1
D: -
size: -
CDR3: CASSVQGEDTEAFF
DNA: TGTGCCAGCAGTGTCCAAGGGGAGGACACTGAAGCTTTCTTT

J: TRBJ2-2
V: TRBV9
D: TRBD1
size: -
CDR3: CASSQRKGQGATGELFF
DNA: TGTGCCAGCAGCCAACGGAAGGGACAGGGGGCCACCGGGGAGCTGTTTTTT

J: TRBJ2-2
V: TRBV28
D: -
size: -
CDR3: CASSPGLQYTGELFF
DNA: TGTGCCAGCAGCCCGGGACTTCAGTACACCGGGGAGCTGTTTTTT

J: TRBJ1-4
V: TRBV10-3
D: -
size: -
CDR3: CAISELKGEKLFF
DNA: TGTGCCATCAGTGAATTGAAGGGGGAAAAACTGTTTTTT

J: TRBJ1-2
V: TRBV11-1
D: TRBD1
size: -
CDR3: CASSWDRGNYGYTF
DNA: TGTGCCAGCAGTTGGGACAGGGGAAACTATGGCTACACCTTC